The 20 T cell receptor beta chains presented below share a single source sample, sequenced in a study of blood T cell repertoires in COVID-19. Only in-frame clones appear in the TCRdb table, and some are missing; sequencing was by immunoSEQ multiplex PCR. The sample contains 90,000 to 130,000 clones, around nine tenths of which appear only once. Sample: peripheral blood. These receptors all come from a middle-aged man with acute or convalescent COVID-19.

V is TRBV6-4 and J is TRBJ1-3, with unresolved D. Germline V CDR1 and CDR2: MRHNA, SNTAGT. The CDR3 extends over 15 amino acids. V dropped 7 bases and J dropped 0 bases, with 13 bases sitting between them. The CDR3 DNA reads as TGTGCCAGCATTCAGGAGGTTGACTCTGGAAACACCATATATTTT. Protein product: CASIQEVDSGNTIYF.

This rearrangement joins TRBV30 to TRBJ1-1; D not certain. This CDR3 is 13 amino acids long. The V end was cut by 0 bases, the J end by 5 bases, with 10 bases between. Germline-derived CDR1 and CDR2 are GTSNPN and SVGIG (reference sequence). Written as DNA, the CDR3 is TGTGCCTGGAGTGTACAAGAGGGAACTGAAGCTTTCTTT. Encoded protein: CAWSVQEGTEAFF.

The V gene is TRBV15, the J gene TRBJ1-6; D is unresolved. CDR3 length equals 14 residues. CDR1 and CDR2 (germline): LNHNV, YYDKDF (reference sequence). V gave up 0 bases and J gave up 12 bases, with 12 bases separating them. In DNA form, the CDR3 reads TGTGCCACCAGCAGAGACGTCGCCTCGAGACCCCTCCACTTT. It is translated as CATSRDVASRPLHF.

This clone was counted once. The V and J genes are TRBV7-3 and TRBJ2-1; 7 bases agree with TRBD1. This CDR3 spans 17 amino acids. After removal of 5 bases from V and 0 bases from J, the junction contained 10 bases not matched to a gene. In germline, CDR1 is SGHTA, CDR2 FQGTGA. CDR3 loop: CASSTQTGTGSYNEQFF. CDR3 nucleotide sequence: TGTGCCAGCAGCACCCAGACAGGGACCGGCTCCTACAATGAGCAGTTCTTC.

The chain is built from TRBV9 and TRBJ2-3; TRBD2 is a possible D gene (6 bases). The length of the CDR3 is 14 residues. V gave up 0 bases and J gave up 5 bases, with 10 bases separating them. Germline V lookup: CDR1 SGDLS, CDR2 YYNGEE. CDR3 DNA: TGTGCCAGCAGCGTAGTGTCGGGGGAAGATACGCAGTATTTT. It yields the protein CASSVVSGEDTQYF.

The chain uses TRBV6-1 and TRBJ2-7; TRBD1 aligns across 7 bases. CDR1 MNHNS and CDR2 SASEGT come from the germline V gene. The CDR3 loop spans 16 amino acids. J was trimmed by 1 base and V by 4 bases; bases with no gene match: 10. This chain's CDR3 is CASSGMLGGASYEQYF. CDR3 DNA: TGTGCCAGCAGTGGCATGCTAGGGGGCGCGTCCTACGAGCAGTACTTC.

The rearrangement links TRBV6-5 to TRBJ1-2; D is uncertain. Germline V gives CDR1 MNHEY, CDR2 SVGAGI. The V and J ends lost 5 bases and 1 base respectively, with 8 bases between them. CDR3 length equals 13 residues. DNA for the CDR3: TGTGCCAGCAGTCCGGTCGGTAACTATGGCTACACCTTC. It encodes CASSPVGNYGYTF.

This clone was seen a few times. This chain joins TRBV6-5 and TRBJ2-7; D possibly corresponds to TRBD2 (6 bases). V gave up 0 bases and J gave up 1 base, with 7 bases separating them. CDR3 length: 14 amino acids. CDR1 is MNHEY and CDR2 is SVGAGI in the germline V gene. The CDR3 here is CASSYSGGSYEQYF. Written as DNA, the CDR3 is TGTGCCAGCAGTTACTCTGGGGGGTCCTACGAGCAGTACTTC.

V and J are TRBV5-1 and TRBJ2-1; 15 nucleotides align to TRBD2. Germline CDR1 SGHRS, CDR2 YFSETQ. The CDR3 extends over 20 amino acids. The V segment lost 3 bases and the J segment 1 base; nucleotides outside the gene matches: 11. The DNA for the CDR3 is TGCGCCAGCAGCTCCCAGGCGGGACTAGCGGGAGGTGGGTCCTACAATGAGCAGTTCTTC. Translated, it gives CASSSQAGLAGGGSYNEQFF.

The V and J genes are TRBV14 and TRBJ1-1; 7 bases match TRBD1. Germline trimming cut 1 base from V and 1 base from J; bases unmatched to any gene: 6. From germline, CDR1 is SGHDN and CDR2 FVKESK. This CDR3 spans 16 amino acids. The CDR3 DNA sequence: TGTGCCAGCAGCCAAGCTGGGGGACAGCAGAACACTGAAGCTTTCTTT. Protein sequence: CASSQAGGQQNTEAFF.

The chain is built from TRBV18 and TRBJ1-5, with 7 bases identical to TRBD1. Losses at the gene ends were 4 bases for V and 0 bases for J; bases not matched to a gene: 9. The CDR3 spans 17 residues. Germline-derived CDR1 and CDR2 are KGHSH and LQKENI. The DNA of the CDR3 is TGTGCCAGCTCACACGACAGGGACTTTTATAGCAATCAGCCCCAGCATTTT. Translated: CASSHDRDFYSNQPQHF.

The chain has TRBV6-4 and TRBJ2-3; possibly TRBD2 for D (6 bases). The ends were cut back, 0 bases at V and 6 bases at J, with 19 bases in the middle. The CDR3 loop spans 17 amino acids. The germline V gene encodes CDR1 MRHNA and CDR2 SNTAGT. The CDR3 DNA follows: TGTGCCAGCAGTGACTCCGGTGGGGTAGCGGCGGCGGATACGCAGTATTTT. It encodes CASSDSGGVAAADTQYF.

The CDR3 nucleotides read TGTGCCAGCAGGACTCCCCAGGGGCAGCCCCAGCATTTT. It specifies CASRTPQGQPQHF. This sequence joins TRBV2 and TRBJ1-5; D may be TRBD1 (6 bases). Germline CDR1 and CDR2: SNHLY and FYNNEI. V was clipped by 6 bases and J by 7 bases, with 13 bases between them. This CDR3 has 13 amino acids.

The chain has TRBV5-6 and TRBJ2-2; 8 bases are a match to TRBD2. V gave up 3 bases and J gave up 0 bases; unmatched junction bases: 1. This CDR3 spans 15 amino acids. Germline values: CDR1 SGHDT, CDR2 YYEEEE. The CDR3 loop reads CASSSLAANTGELFF. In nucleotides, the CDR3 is TGTGCCAGCAGCTCACTAGCGGCGAACACCGGGGAGCTGTTTTTT.

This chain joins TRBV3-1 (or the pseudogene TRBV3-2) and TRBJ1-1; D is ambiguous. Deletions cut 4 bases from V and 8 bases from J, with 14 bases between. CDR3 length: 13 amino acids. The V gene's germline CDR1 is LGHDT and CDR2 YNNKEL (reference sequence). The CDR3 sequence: CASSLSRVSEAFF. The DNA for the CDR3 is TGTGCCAGCAGCCTTTCACGGGTCAGCGAAGCTTTCTTT.

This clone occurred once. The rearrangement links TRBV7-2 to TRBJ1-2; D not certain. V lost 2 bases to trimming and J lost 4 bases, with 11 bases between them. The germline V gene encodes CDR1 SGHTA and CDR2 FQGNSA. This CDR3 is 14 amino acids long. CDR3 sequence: CASSLMAGPYGYTF. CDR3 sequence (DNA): TGTGCCAGCAGCTTAATGGCGGGCCCCTATGGCTACACCTTC.

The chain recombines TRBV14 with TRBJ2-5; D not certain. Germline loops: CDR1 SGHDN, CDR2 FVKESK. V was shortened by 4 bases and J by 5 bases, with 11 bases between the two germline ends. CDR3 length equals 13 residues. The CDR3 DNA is TGTGCCAGCAGCCCGCTAAGTCGGGAGACCCAGTACTTC. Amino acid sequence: CASSPLSRETQYF.

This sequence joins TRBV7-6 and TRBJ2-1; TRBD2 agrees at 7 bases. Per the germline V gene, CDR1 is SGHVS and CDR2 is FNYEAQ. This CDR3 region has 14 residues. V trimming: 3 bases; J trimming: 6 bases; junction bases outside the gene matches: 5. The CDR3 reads CASSLGGPFNEQFF. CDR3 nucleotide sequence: TGTGCCAGCAGCTTGGGAGGGCCATTCAATGAGCAGTTCTTC.

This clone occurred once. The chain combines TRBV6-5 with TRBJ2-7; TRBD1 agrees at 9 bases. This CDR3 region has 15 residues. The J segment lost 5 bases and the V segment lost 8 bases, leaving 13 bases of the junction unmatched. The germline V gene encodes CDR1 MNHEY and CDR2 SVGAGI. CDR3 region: CASCPGTGTIDEQYF. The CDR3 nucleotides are TGTGCCAGCTGCCCGGGGACAGGGACCATTGACGAGCAGTACTTC.

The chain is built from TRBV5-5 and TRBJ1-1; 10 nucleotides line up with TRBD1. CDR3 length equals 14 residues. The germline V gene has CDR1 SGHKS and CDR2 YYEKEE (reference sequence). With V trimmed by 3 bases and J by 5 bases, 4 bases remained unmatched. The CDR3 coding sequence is TGTGCCAGCAGCTGGGGACAGGGGCGGACTGAAGCTTTCTTT. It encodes CASSWGQGRTEAFF.